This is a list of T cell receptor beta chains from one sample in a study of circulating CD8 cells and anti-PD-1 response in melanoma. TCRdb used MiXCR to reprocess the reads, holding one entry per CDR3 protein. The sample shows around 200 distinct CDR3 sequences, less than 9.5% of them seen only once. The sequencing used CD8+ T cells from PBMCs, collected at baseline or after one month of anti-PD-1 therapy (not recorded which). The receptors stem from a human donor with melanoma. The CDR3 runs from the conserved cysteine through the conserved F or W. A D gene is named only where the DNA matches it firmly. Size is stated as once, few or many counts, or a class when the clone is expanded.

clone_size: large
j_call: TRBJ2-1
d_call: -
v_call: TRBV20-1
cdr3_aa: CSARGRGASSNEQFF
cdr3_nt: TGCAGTGCTAGGGGTCGCGGTGCCTCCTCCAATGAGCAGTTCTTC

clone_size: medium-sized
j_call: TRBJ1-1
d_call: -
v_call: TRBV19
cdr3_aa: CAGIDGLNTEAFF
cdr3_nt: TGTGCCGGTATCGACGGGTTGAACACTGAAGCTTTCTTT

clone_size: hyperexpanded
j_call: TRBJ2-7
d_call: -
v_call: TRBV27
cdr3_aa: CASRGYEQYF
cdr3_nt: TGTGCCAGCAGGGGATACGAGCAGTACTTC